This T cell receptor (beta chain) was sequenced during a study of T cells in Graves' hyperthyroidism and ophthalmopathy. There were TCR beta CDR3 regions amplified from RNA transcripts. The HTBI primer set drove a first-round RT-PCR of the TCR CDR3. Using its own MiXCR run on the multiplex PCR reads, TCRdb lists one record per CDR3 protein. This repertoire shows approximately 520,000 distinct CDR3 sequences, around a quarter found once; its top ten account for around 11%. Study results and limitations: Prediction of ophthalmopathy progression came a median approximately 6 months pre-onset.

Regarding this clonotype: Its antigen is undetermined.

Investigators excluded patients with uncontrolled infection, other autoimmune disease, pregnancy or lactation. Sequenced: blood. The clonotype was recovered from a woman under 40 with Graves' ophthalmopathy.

The CDR3 DNA is TGTGCCAGTAGTTTGCACGGGACTTCTTTTGATCAGCCCCAGCATTTT. Translated: CASSLHGTSFDQPQHF. The rearrangement links TRBV19 to TRBJ1-5, with a tentative D call TRBD1 (5 bases). CDR3 length equals 16 residues. V lost 5 bases, J lost 5 bases, and 19 bases lay in between. Germline V gene sequence: CDR1 LNHDA, CDR2 SQIVND (reference sequence).